Each of the 5 T cell receptor beta chains below was sequenced from the same sample in a study of CD8 T cells in ankylosing spondylitis. TCRdb reprocessed the 5' RACE reads via MiXCR and lists one record per CDR3 protein. The sample lists over 400,000 distinct CDR3 sequences; 25% to 30% were seen once. Study results and limitations: Ankylosing spondylitis blood appeared to carry a characteristic TCR beta motif of several highly homologous variants.

Antigens for these TCRs are unknown. Material: blood, either unsorted or a sorted T cell fraction (not recorded which). Receptors originate from a male donor with ankylosing spondylitis.

This clonotype was observed a handful of times. V gene TRBV2 combines with J gene TRBJ1-2; D is unclear. This CDR3 contains 14 residues. Between the trimmed V and J ends, which lost 6 bases and 3 bases, there was a span of 14 bases. CDR1 and CDR2 from the germline V gene are SNHLY and FYNNEI. The DNA for the CDR3 is TGTGCCAGCAGCCCTTCGGCCGGATACTATGGCTACACCTTC. Residues: CASSPSAGYYGYTF. Drawing the rest from reference TRBV2 and TRBJ1-2, the complete variable domain is EPEVTQTPSHQVTQMGQEVILRCVPISNHLYFYWYRQILGQKVEFLVSFYNNEISEKSEIFDDQFSVERPDGSNFTLKIRSTKLEDSAMYFCASSPSAGYYGYTFGSGTRLTVV.

This clonotype was recorded a few times. CDR3 coding DNA: TGCGCCAGCAGCTTTGCGCGGGCTAGCGGGAGGAATGAGCAGTTCTTC. Its protein product is CASSFARASGRNEQFF. The chain is built from TRBV5-1 and TRBJ2-1; 11 nucleotides line up with TRBD2. J was trimmed by 7 bases and V by 2 bases; bases with no gene match: 8. CDR1 SGHRS and CDR2 YFSETQ come from the germline V gene. The CDR3 loop spans 16 amino acids.

The rearrangement uses TRBV29-1 and TRBJ2-1; D ambiguous. V was cut by 2 bases and J by 2 bases, with 7 bases left in between. CDR1 is SQVTM, CDR2 ANQGSEA, per germline. The CDR3 loop spans 13 amino acids. CDR3 amino acids: CSVEYPTYNEQFF. Written as DNA, the CDR3 is TGCAGCGTTGAATACCCTACCTACAATGAGCAGTTCTTC.

Notes on this clonotype: One end of the junction varies from germline; a read error may be responsible. This chain links TRBV5-1 with TRBJ1-1; 7 nucleotides agree with TRBD1. This CDR3 is built from 13 residues. In germline, CDR1 is SGHRS, CDR2 YFSETQ. CDR3 amino acids: CASSFSGQAEAFF. The CDR3 nucleotides read TGCGCCAGCAGCTTTTCTGGACAGGCTGAGGCTTTCTTT.

This chain connects TRBV3-1 to TRBJ2-1; possibly TRBD1 or TRBD2 for D (5 bases each). The CDR3 totals 16 residues. V was trimmed by 0 bases and J by 0 bases, leaving 9 bases between them. Germline V gene data show CDR1 as LGHDT and CDR2 as YNNKEL (reference sequence). CDR3 bases: TGTGCCAGCAGCCAAGATAGGGGACGCTCCTACAATGAGCAGTTCTTC. As protein: CASSQDRGRSYNEQFF.